The clone carrying this TCR beta chain was observed many times. These data originate in a study of spatial heterogeneity in lung cancer. The CDR3 is 15 residues long. Germline V lookup: CDR1 SGHRS, CDR2 YFSETQ. J gave up 4 bases and V 0 bases, and 6 bases lay outside the gene matches. MiXCR was run by TCRdb on the 5' RACE reads, yielding one entry per CDR3 protein. The data show 85,000 to 100,000 distinct CDR3 sequences, with more than 10% seen just once and about 40% held by the top ten. As for time point: sample taken at primary tumor resection. In each case, whole RNA from tumor, nontumor lung or frozen PBMC was sequenced unsorted.

The starting material was PBMCs, obtained at surgery. This chain joins TRBV5-1 and TRBJ2-7; the match to TRBD1 covers 8 bases. This receptor was identified in a male donor with early-stage non-small cell lung cancer. The CDR3 nucleotides are TGCGCCAGCAGCTTGGCTAACAGGGGGAGTTACGAGCAGTACTTC. Its protein is CASSLANRGSYEQYF.